This T cell receptor beta chain was identified during a study of cytomegalovirus exposure and HLA in healthy donors. Study information: The Caucasian-associated ancestry cluster contained about 80% of the approximately 400 genotyped donors.

Turning to this clone: What it binds is unknown.

Primers included in the PCR were 60 Vbeta and 13 Jbeta primers. Using immunoSEQ multiplex PCR, the repertoire was profiled, and TCRdb retains in-frame clones only, with some absent. The sample consists of approximately 180,000 clones, 78% of them appearing once. Study-wide findings and caveats: Immune exposure was documented only through CMV serostatus. In a later analysis, at a false discovery rate of 0.05, roughly 17,000 TCR beta sequences matched HLA alleles.

This TCR derives from a woman in her forties or fifties in good health and CMV-seropositive. The sequenced sample consisted of PBMCs.

Written as DNA, the CDR3 is TGTGCCAGCAGCTTGAGACAGGGTCCAAATGAAAAACTGTTTTTT. It yields the protein CASSLRQGPNEKLFF. The chain carries TRBV7-8 and TRBJ1-4, with TRBD1 matching over 7 bases. V dropped 3 bases and J dropped 5; count of bases not matched to a gene: 6. CDR1 SGHVS and CDR2 FQNEAQ come from the germline V gene. The CDR3 has 15 amino acids. Filled out from reference TRBV7-8 and TRBJ1-4, the complete variable domain reads GAGVSQSPRYKVAKRGQDVALRCDPISGHVSLFWYQQALGQGPEFLTYFQNEAQLDKSGLPSDRFFAERPEGSVSTLKIQRTQQEDSAVYLCASSLRQGPNEKLFFGSGTQLSVL.